The following is a TCR beta chain sequence with its context. Its target is unknown. Trimming removed 4 bases from V and 2 bases from J; junction bases left unmatched: 12. Germline CDR1 reads SGHRS; CDR2 reads YFSETQ. This CDR3 has 18 amino acids. This entry is derived from a study of shared clonotypes between healthy human individuals. Study information: With ages of 18 to 49, the donors were a couple of women and three men. General observations from the study: What limited the represented genetic and exposure-history diversity was the small number of donors.

Original handling: ImmunoSEQ output held junction-only sequences without quality scores, so filtering differed. Only in-frame clones appear in the TCRdb table, and some are missing; sequencing was by immunoSEQ multiplex PCR. V, J and clone size derive from that table, while D and trimming were established from the DNA sequence. Of 2 million to 2.5 million clones listed, over 85% are singletons. Source material: naive CD4+ T cells from PBMCs. As for subset: CD45RA+ positively selected. The TCR comes from a man between 18 and 35 years old in good health. Some clones in this sample may be carry-over from other donors' samples. This chain joins TRBV5-1 and TRBJ2-4; 10 bases match TRBD2. CDR3 nucleotide sequence: TGCGCCAGCAGCCGTCTAGCGGGAGAGATTGGGACCAAAAACATTCAGTACTTC. Translating gives CASSRLAGEIGTKNIQYF.